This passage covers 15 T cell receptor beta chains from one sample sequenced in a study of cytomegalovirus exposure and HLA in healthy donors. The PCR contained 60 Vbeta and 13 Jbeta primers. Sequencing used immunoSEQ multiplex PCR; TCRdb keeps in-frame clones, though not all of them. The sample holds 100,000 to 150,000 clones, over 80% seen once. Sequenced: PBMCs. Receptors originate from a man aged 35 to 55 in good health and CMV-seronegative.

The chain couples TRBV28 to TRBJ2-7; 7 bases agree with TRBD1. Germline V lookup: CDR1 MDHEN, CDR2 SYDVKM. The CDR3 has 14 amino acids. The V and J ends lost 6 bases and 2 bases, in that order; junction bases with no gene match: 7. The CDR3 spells CASSLPGTAYEQYF. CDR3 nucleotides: TGTGCCAGCAGCCTACCCGGGACAGCCTACGAGCAGTACTTC.

CDR3 bases: TGCAGCGTTTCCGGGACAGGGGTCTACGAGCAGTACTTC. The encoded protein is CSVSGTGVYEQYF. The genes are TRBV29-1 and TRBJ2-7; 10 positions match TRBD1. The CDR3 runs to 13 residues. Germline V CDR1 and CDR2: SQVTM, ANQGSEA. With V trimmed by 5 bases and J by 3 bases, 4 bases remained unmatched.

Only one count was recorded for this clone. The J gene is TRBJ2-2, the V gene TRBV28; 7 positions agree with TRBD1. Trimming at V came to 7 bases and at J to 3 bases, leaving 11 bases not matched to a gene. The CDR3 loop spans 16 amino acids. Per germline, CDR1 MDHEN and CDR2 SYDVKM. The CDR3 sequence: CASTLWTGAYTGELFF. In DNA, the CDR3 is TGTGCCAGCACCCTTTGGACAGGCGCTTACACCGGGGAGCTGTTTTTT.

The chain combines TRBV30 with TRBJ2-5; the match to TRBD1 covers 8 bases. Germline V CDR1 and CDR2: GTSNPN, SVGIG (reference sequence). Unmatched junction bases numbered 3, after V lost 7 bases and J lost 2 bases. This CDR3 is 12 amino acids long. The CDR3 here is CAFGQGQETQYF. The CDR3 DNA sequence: TGTGCCTTCGGACAGGGTCAAGAGACCCAGTACTTC.

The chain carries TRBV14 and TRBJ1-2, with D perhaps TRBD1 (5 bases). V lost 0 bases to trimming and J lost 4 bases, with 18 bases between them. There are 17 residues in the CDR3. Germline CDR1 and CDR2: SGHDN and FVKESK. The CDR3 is CASSQEVEMAGLYGYTF. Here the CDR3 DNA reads TGTGCCAGCAGCCAAGAGGTCGAAATGGCAGGGCTCTATGGCTACACCTTC.

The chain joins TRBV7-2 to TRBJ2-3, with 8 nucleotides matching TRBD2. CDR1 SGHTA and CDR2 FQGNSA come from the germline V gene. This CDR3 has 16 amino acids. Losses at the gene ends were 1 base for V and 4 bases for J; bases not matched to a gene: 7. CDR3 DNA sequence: TGTGCCAGCAGCTTAGTCGGGGGGGGTAACGCAGATACGCAGTATTTT. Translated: CASSLVGGGNADTQYF.

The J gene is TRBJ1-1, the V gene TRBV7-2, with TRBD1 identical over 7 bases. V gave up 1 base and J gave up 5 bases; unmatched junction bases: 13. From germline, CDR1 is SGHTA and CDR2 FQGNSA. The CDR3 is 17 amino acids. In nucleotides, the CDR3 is TGTGCCAGCAGCTTAGGAGGGGGCACCCCTCGGGGAACTGAAGCTTTCTTT. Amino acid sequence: CASSLGGGTPRGTEAFF.

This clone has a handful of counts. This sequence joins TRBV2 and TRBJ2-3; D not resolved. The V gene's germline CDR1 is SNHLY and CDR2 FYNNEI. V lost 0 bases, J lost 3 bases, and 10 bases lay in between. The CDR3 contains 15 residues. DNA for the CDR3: TGTGCCAGCAGTGAAGCGGCTACTACTACAGATACGCAGTATTTT. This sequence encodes CASSEAATTTDTQYF.

CDR3 nucleotides: TGTGCCAGCAGGCCGGAGCCTCGGGAGACCCAGTACTTC. It translates to CASRPEPRETQYF. V and J are TRBV28 and TRBJ2-5; D is unclear. Germline V gives CDR1 MDHEN, CDR2 SYDVKM. Trimming cost V 6 bases and J 5 bases, with 13 bases left between them. The CDR3 totals 13 residues.

The CDR3 DNA reads as TGTGCCAGCAGCCGTAGCCCCGGGGGAGACACCGGGGAGCTGTTTTTT. Encoded protein: CASSRSPGGDTGELFF. The chain has TRBV11-2 and TRBJ2-2; tentatively, D is TRBD2 (6 bases). The CDR3 is 16 amino acids. The germline CDR1 and CDR2 sequences are SGHAT and FQNNGV. V shed 5 bases and J shed 3 bases, with 16 bases lying between them.

This chain's CDR3 is CASSELGGPHEQYF. The CDR3 nucleotides read TGTGCCAGCAGTGAACTGGGAGGGCCCCACGAGCAGTACTTC. This chain joins TRBV2 and TRBJ2-5; TRBD2 agrees at 7 bases. The J call may be wrong; the DNA end is better matched by TRBJ2-7. This CDR3 region has 14 residues. From germline, CDR1 is SNHLY and CDR2 FYNNEI.

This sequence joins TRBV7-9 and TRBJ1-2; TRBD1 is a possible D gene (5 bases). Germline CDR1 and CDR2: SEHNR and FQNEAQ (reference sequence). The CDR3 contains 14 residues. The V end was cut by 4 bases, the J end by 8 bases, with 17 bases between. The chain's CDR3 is CASSSVASRGGYTF. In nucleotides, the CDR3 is TGTGCCAGCAGCTCCGTGGCGTCCCGGGGGGGCTACACCTTC.

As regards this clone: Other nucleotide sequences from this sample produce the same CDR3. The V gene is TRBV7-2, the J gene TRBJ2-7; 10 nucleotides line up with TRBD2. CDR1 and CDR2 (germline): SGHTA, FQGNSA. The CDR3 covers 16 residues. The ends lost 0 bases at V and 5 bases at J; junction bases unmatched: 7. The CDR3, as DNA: TGTGCCAGCAGCTTAGCCAGCGGGGGGGCTCTCCACGAGCAGTACTTC. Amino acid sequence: CASSLASGGALHEQYF. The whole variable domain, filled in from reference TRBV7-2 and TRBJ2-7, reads GAGVSQSPSNKVTEKGKDVELRCDPISGHTALYWYRQSLGQGLEFLIYFQGNSAPDKSGLPSDRFSAERTGGSVSTLTIQRTQQEDSAVYLCASSLASGGALHEQYFGPGTRLTVT.

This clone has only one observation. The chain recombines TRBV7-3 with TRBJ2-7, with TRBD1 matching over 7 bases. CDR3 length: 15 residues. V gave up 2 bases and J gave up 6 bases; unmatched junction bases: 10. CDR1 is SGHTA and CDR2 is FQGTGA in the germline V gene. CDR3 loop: CASSLEGALNPEQYF. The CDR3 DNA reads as TGTGCCAGCAGCTTAGAGGGGGCCTTGAACCCCGAGCAGTACTTC.

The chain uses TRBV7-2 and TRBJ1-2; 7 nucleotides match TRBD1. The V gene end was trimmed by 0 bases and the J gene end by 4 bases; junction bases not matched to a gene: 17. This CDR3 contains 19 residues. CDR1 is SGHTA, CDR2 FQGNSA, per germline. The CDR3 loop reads CASSLAEWGKRGLGYGYTF. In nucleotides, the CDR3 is TGTGCCAGCAGCTTAGCGGAGTGGGGCAAGAGGGGGCTGGGCTATGGCTACACCTTC.